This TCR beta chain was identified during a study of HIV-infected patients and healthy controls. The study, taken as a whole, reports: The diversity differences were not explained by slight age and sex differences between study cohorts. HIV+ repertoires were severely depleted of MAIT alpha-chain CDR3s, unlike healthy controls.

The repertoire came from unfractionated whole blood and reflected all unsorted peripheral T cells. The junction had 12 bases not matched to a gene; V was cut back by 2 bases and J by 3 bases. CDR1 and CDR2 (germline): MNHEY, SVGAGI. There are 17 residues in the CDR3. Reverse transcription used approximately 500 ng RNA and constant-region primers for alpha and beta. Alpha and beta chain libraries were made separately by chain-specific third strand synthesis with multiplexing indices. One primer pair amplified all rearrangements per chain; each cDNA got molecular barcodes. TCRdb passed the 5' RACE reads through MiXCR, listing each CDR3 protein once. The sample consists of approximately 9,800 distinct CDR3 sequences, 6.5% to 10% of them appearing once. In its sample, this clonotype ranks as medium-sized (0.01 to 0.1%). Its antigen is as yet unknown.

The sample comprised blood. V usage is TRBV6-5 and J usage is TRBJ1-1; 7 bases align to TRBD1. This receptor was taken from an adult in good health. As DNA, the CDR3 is TGTGCCAGCAGTTACGGATCGACCAGGGGGGGGTACACTGAAGCTTTCTTT. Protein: CASSYGSTRGGYTEAFF.